The 32 T cell receptor beta chains below were found in one sample sequenced in a study of blood T cells in healthy people across ages. With a J-beta primer mix and a sample-barcoded 5' primer, a second PCR ran 7 to 11 cycles. Each CDR3 protein is one row after TCRdb ran MiXCR on the 5' RACE reads. This sample has about 640,000 distinct CDR3 sequences, with 58% found just once. Sample: blood. The receptors shown here come from a man between 60 and 75 years old in good health.

This clonotype was observed a handful of times. The rearrangement links TRBV5-5 to TRBJ1-5; a possible D gene is TRBD1 (6 bases). The CDR3 covers 16 residues. Germline values: CDR1 SGHKS, CDR2 YYEKEE (reference sequence). The germline V and J ends were trimmed by 0 bases and 1 base, with 11 bases remaining between them. CDR3 bases: TGTGCCAGCAGCTTGGTTGGGGGGGCAAGCAATCAGCCCCAGCATTTT. This sequence encodes CASSLVGGASNQPQHF.

DNA of the CDR3: TGTGCCAGCAGCCAAGATTGGGGGACATCTGGGGCCAACGTCCTGACTTTC. It translates to CASSQDWGTSGANVLTF. The chain combines TRBV3-1 with TRBJ2-6; D may be TRBD1 (6 bases). Trimming stripped 0 bases from V and 1 base from J, with 10 bases between. CDR3 length equals 17 residues. Looked up from germline, CDR1 is LGHDT and CDR2 is YNNKEL (reference sequence).

This clonotype was seen only once. This chain connects TRBV11-2 to TRBJ2-7; D perhaps matches TRBD2 (6 bases). The J call may be faulty, since TRBJ2-5 better matches the DNA end. From germline, CDR1 is SGHAT and CDR2 FQNNGV. CDR3 length: 18 residues. The chain's CDR3 is CASSPNYRRSGPQETQYF. CDR3 nucleotide sequence: TGTGCCAGCAGCCCTAATTATCGGCGTAGCGGCCCCCAGGAGACCCAGTACTTC.

The J gene is TRBJ2-7, the V gene TRBV12-3 or TRBV12-4, with D unclear. The CDR3 consists of 12 residues. Trimming took off 5 bases at V and 4 bases at J, with 9 bases between the two ends. The CDR3 region has the DNA TGTGCCAGCAGTCGCCGGGCTTACGAGCAGTACTTC. It codes for CASSRRAYEQYF.

V is TRBV6-5 and J is TRBJ1-2; 7 nucleotides align to TRBD1. This CDR3 has 14 residues. Germline trimming cut 6 bases from V and 8 bases from J; bases unmatched to any gene: 12. Germline V gene data show CDR1 as MNHEY and CDR2 as SVGAGI. CDR3: CASSRDSDWGGYTF. In DNA, the CDR3 is TGTGCCAGCAGCAGGGACAGCGACTGGGGGGGCTACACCTTC.

The chain employs TRBV5-6 and TRBJ2-3, with 7 bases lining up with TRBD1. Per the germline V gene, CDR1 is SGHDT and CDR2 is YYEEEE. The junction had 10 bases not matched to a gene; V was cut back by 3 bases and J by 6 bases. This CDR3 is 15 amino acids long. The CDR3 here is CASSSGDRDADTQYF. CDR3 bases: TGTGCCAGCAGCTCCGGCGACAGGGACGCGGATACGCAGTATTTT.

This clonotype occurred a few times. An end of the junction differs from the germline gene, which may be a read error. The V gene is TRBV20-1, the J gene TRBJ2-5; maybe TRBD1 (6 bases). This CDR3 region has 15 residues. CDR1 and CDR2 (germline): DFQATT, SNEGSKA (reference sequence). CDR3 sequence: CSARDGRQAQGTQYF. CDR3 DNA sequence: TGCAGTGCTAGAGATGGTCGACAGGCCCAAGGGACCCAGTACTTC.

The chain joins TRBV27 to TRBJ2-4; unclear D gene. This CDR3 comprises 14 residues. Germline-derived CDR1 and CDR2 are MNHEY and SMNVEV (reference sequence). V gave up 11 bases and J gave up 5 bases, with 19 bases separating them. The CDR3 bases are TGTGCCGGCGCCCGATCTAGATTCGAAAACATTCAGTACTTC. Protein: CAGARSRFENIQYF.

Only one count was recorded for this clonotype. This chain joins TRBV15 and TRBJ2-5, with a possible D match to TRBD1 (6 bases). CDR3 length: 15 residues. V was clipped by 1 base and J by 5 bases, with 14 bases between them. From germline, CDR1 is LNHNV and CDR2 YYDKDF (reference sequence). CDR3 in DNA: TGTGCCACCAGCAGAGCCCAGGGGATATTGGAGACCCAGTACTTC. This gives the protein CATSRAQGILETQYF.

A single count supports this clonotype. The V gene is TRBV12-3 or TRBV12-4, the J gene TRBJ2-1; D uncertain. This CDR3 is built from 14 residues. V was trimmed by 1 base and J by 6 bases, leaving 10 bases between them. CDR3 sequence reads: CASSLGWRGNEQFF. The CDR3 DNA is TGTGCCAGCAGTTTAGGGTGGAGAGGCAATGAGCAGTTCTTC.

This clonotype was detected only a few times. V usage is TRBV20-1 and J usage is TRBJ1-2, with 9 bases fitting TRBD1. Germline lookup yields CDR1 DFQATT and CDR2 SNEGSKA (reference sequence). Trimming took 0 bases from V and 4 from J; bases not matched to a gene: 6. This CDR3 spans 15 amino acids. CDR3 protein: CSARDGTGSFYGYTF. The DNA of the CDR3 is TGCAGTGCTAGAGACGGGACAGGGAGTTTCTATGGCTACACCTTC.

V gene TRBV5-1 combines with J gene TRBJ2-1; 13 bases fit TRBD2. The CDR3 spans 17 residues. Germline V gene lookup returns CDR1 SGHRS and CDR2 YFSETQ. V shed 3 bases, J shed 4 bases, and the junction held 7 bases outside the gene matches. CDR3 in amino acids: CASSSGLAGAEYNEQFF. CDR3 coding DNA: TGCGCCAGCAGCTCTGGACTAGCGGGGGCGGAGTACAATGAGCAGTTCTTC.

The V gene is TRBV5-1, the J gene TRBJ1-2; no definite D call. The CDR3 consists of 15 residues. Trimming left V 4 bases short and J 4 bases short, with 17 bases between. CDR1 is SGHRS and CDR2 is YFSETQ in the germline V gene. CDR3 sequence: CASSTEGADIYGYTF. The CDR3 DNA follows: TGCGCCAGCAGCACCGAGGGAGCCGATATCTATGGCTACACCTTC.

This clonotype has just one count. The chain links TRBV5-5 to TRBJ2-1; 10 bases match TRBD2. Losses at the gene ends were 0 bases for V and 0 bases for J; bases not matched to a gene: 6. Germline V CDR1 and CDR2: SGHKS, YYEKEE (reference sequence). The CDR3 is 18 residues long. The CDR3 here is CASSLGGLADSSYNEQFF. The DNA for the CDR3 is TGTGCCAGCAGCTTGGGAGGACTAGCGGATAGCTCCTACAATGAGCAGTTCTTC.

This clonotype has just a few counts. The chain combines TRBV7-2 with TRBJ2-3; 8 nucleotides agree with TRBD1. Germline trimming cut 5 bases from V and 4 bases from J; bases unmatched to any gene: 5. The CDR3 extends over 14 amino acids. Germline assignment: CDR1 SGHTA and CDR2 FQGNSA. The DNA of the CDR3 is TGTGCCAGCAGCCCCCGGACAGGGTCAGATACGCAGTATTTT. It is translated as CASSPRTGSDTQYF.

This clonotype has just a few counts. The chain carries TRBV18 and TRBJ2-5; possibly TRBD2 for D (6 bases). Germline assignment: CDR1 KGHSH and CDR2 LQKENI. This CDR3 has 13 amino acids. V was clipped by 4 bases and J by 7 bases, with 13 bases between them. The CDR3 reads CASSRDSWGTQYF. The CDR3 DNA sequence: TGTGCCAGCTCACGGGACTCATGGGGGACCCAGTACTTC. The entire variable domain, with the rest obtained from reference TRBV18 and TRBJ2-5, is as follows: NAGVMQNPRHLVRRRGQEARLRCSPMKGHSHVYWYRQLPEEGLKFMVYLQKENIIDESGMPKERFSAEFPKEGPSILRIQQVVRGDSAAYFCASSRDSWGTQYFGPGTRLLVL.

J is TRBJ2-2 and V is TRBV4-2; D might be TRBD1 (6 bases). V was trimmed by 1 base and J by 5 bases, leaving 14 bases between them. The CDR3 contains 16 residues. Germline CDR1 reads LGHNA; CDR2 reads YNFKEQ. The CDR3 DNA reads TGTGCCAGCAGCCAAGGGGCCAGGGGCTGTACCGGGGAGCTGTTTTTT. Translation gives CASSQGARGCTGELFF.

Notes on this clonotype: A read error may account for a junction end that differs from germline. J is TRBJ1-4 and V is TRBV5-1; TRBD1 agrees at 8 bases. Germline CDR1 reads SGHRS; CDR2 reads YFSETQ. CDR3 length: 14 amino acids. The DNA of the CDR3 is TGCGCCAGCAGCCTTGACAGGGGCAGTGAAAAACCGTTTTTT. It is translated as CASSLDRGSEKPFF.

The chain joins TRBV5-1 to TRBJ2-7; D is unresolved. This CDR3 comprises 14 residues. V lost 3 bases and J lost 2, with 12 bases in between. CDR1 and CDR2 (germline): SGHRS, YFSETQ. The CDR3 DNA sequence: TGCGCCAGCAGCTCCGGGTCCCGCCCCTACGAGCAGTACTTC. It codes for CASSSGSRPYEQYF.

The gene calls are TRBV7-8 and TRBJ1-1; unclear D gene. The CDR3 sequence is 16 residues long. The germline V gene encodes CDR1 SGHVS and CDR2 FQNEAQ. The V end was cut by 1 base, the J end by 1 base, with 13 bases between. The CDR3 sequence: CASSLGGWVPNTEAFF. The CDR3 region has the DNA TGTGCCAGCAGCTTAGGGGGATGGGTCCCGAACACTGAAGCTTTCTTT.

The J gene is TRBJ2-7, the V gene TRBV9, with D unresolved. Germline V gene sequence: CDR1 SGDLS, CDR2 YYNGEE. The length of the CDR3 is 14 residues. V lost 0 bases, J lost 4 bases, and 11 bases lay in between. CDR3 in amino acids: CASSVEFLGYEQYF. The CDR3 DNA reads TGTGCCAGCAGCGTAGAATTCTTGGGTTACGAGCAGTACTTC.

The chain employs TRBV11-2 and TRBJ2-7, with D tentatively TRBD1 (6 bases). This CDR3 has 13 residues. The V gene lost 5 bases and the J gene lost 5 bases, with 13 bases spanning the gap. Germline V gene lookup returns CDR1 SGHAT and CDR2 FQNNGV. CDR3 loop: CASSRTGYNEQYF. The CDR3 coding sequence is TGTGCCAGCAGCCGCACAGGGTACAACGAGCAGTACTTC. Full variable domain (remainder filled in from reference TRBV11-2 and TRBJ2-7): EAGVAQSPRYKIIEKRQSVAFWCNPISGHATLYWYQQILGQGPKLLIQFQNNGVVDDSQLPKDRFSAERLKGVDSTLKIQPAKLEDSAVYLCASSRTGYNEQYFGPGTRLTVT.

The chain couples TRBV7-2 to TRBJ2-4; D is uncertain. The DNA end lines up better with TRBJ2-7; the J call may be wrong. This CDR3 spans 14 amino acids. Germline V gives CDR1 SGHTA, CDR2 FQGNSA. The CDR3 spells CASSLADVTYEQYF. CDR3 DNA: TGTGCCAGCAGCTTAGCGGACGTCACCTACGAGCAGTACTTC.

This chain links TRBV9 with TRBJ2-3; D may match TRBD1 or TRBD2 (5 bases each). The germline V and J ends were trimmed by 6 bases and 2 bases, with 13 bases remaining between them. CDR1 and CDR2 (germline): SGDLS, YYNGEE. CDR3 length: 14 amino acids. CDR3 loop: CASNGPGLTDTQYF. The CDR3 bases are TGTGCCAGCAACGGACCGGGGCTCACAGATACGCAGTATTTT.

CDR3 amino acids: CASSLDPGINYGYTF. In DNA form, the CDR3 reads TGCGCCAGCAGCTTGGATCCAGGAATTAACTATGGCTACACCTTC. The chain combines TRBV5-1 with TRBJ1-2; D ambiguous. Per the germline V gene, CDR1 is SGHRS and CDR2 is YFSETQ. The CDR3 runs 15 residues. V lost 0 bases and J lost 1, with 10 bases in between.

The chain combines TRBV5-1 with TRBJ2-5; 10 bases fit TRBD2. The CDR3 is made up of 15 amino acids. The V gene end was trimmed by 2 bases and the J gene end by 3 bases; junction bases not matched to a gene: 4. The germline V gene has CDR1 SGHRS and CDR2 YFSETQ. Written as DNA, the CDR3 is TGCGCCAGCAGCTTTTCCGGGACTAGCGAAGAGACCCAGTACTTC. Its protein product is CASSFSGTSEETQYF.

The rearrangement uses TRBV12-3 or TRBV12-4 and TRBJ2-5; D call uncertain. With 5 bases removed from V and 2 bases from J, the gap between germline ends came to 24 bases. This CDR3 is built from 18 residues. The CDR3 loop reads CASSPAWPPWTMQETQYF. The CDR3 DNA reads TGTGCCAGCAGTCCCGCCTGGCCCCCCTGGACGATGCAAGAGACCCAGTACTTC.

This clonotype was recorded once. V gene TRBV5-6 combines with J gene TRBJ1-5, with D uncertain. V lost 0 bases, J lost 7 bases, and 2 bases lay in between. CDR3 length: 11 residues. The V gene's germline CDR1 is SGHDT and CDR2 YYEEEE. The CDR3 region is CASSLAQPQHF. For the CDR3, the DNA is TGTGCCAGCAGCTTGGCCCAGCCCCAGCATTTT.

This chain links TRBV10-3 with TRBJ2-1; 7 bases map to TRBD2. Trimming removed 7 bases from V and 7 bases from J; junction bases left unmatched: 4. The CDR3 totals 12 residues. Germline lookup yields CDR1 ENHRY and CDR2 SYGVKD. The CDR3 DNA sequence: TGTGCCATCAAGGGAGGGAGAAATGAGCAGTTCTTC. Its translation is CAIKGGRNEQFF.

The chain employs TRBV6-1 and TRBJ2-7; weak D call: TRBD2 (6 bases). Deletions cut 7 bases from V and 4 bases from J, with 17 bases between. From germline, CDR1 is MNHNS and CDR2 SASEGT. The CDR3 is 14 amino acids. CDR3 amino acids: CASIPGGTLYEQYF. Here the CDR3 DNA reads TGTGCCAGCATCCCCGGGGGAACATTATACGAGCAGTACTTC.

The CDR3 DNA is TGTGCCAGCAGCCGGCGGGATGTGGACTATGGCTACACCTTC. As protein: CASSRRDVDYGYTF. The chain joins TRBV27 to TRBJ1-2, with D hard to call. Germline loops: CDR1 MNHEY, CDR2 SMNVEV (reference sequence). Trimming took 6 bases from V and 3 from J, leaving 14 bases between them. The CDR3 spans 14 residues.

The chain recombines TRBV9 with TRBJ2-1; the D is unclear. Germline V CDR1 and CDR2: SGDLS, YYNGEE. The CDR3 is made up of 13 amino acids. The germline V and J ends were trimmed by 0 bases and 11 bases, with 12 bases remaining between them. This CDR3 reads CASSVAVRTKQFF. CDR3 bases: TGTGCCAGCAGCGTAGCTGTTAGGACGAAGCAGTTCTTC.